What follows is one T cell receptor beta chain and its context. Its specificity is unknown. Clones were sequenced by immunoSEQ multiplex PCR, and TCRdb holds only the in-frame ones, with some missing. Of tens of thousands of clones listed, roughly 90% are singletons. The source of the sample is a study of T cell responses to AZD1222 COVID-19 vaccine. This CDR3 region has 16 residues. Trimming at V came to 2 bases and at J to 8 bases, leaving 7 bases not matched to a gene. Germline V gene lookup returns CDR1 SGHKS and CDR2 YYEKEE (reference sequence). Points from the study as a whole: Mostly white British, mostly female donors; authors suggested clonal diversity may be underestimated. An increase in Spike-specific TCR breadth and depth was observed after two AZD1222 doses.

The clonotype originates from an adult who received the AZD1222 COVID-19 vaccine. Sequenced here: peripheral blood, sampled 28 days after the second AZD1222 dose. The chain combines TRBV5-5 with TRBJ2-2; 12 bases align to TRBD2. The CDR3 loop reads CASSFRLAGATGELFF. CDR3 coding DNA: TGTGCCAGCAGCTTCAGACTAGCGGGAGCGACGGGGGAGCTGTTTTTT.